What follows are 32 T cell receptor beta chains derived from one specimen sequenced in a study of immune evolution from preneoplasia to lung adenocarcinoma (dated by TCRdb to the early 2020s). The library came from the immunoSEQ multiplex PCR assay. This is the immuneACCESS table as TCRdb keeps it, with only in-frame sequences that have V and J called. A part of the clones is gone; compared with another copy, unresolved V genes explain less than half, and the rest is unexplained. Here the sample has around 6,000 clones; about 80% occur a single time. The top ten clonotypes cover roughly 3.1% of the sample. The material sequenced was FFPE minimally invasive lung adenocarcinoma tissue. This specimen's cell subset or site label, per the study, means: micro-invasive lung adenocarcinoma (MIA). The source of these receptors is a person aged 55-85 years with lung adenocarcinoma.

The genes are TRBV30 and TRBJ1-2; D may be TRBD1 (5 bases). Trimming pared 0 bases from V and 8 bases from J, leaving 13 bases between. This CDR3 spans 13 amino acids. Germline loops: CDR1 GTSNPN, CDR2 SVGIG (reference sequence). CDR3 nucleotide sequence: TGTGCCTGGAGTGTACGTGGAGGGACCGGCTACACCTTC. This encodes CAWSVRGGTGYTF.

This rearrangement joins TRBV29-1 to TRBJ2-7; 11 nucleotides agree with TRBD2. The CDR3 is 13 residues long. V was clipped by 6 bases and J by 2 bases; unmatched bases: 3. Germline V gene data show CDR1 as SQVTM and CDR2 as ANQGSEA. The CDR3: CSVVAGGPYEQYF. The CDR3 bases are TGCAGCGTCGTAGCGGGAGGGCCCTACGAGCAGTACTTC.

The J gene is TRBJ2-2, the V gene TRBV6-5; D possibly corresponds to TRBD1 (5 bases). The CDR3 runs to 13 residues. Germline V gene lookup returns CDR1 MNHEY and CDR2 SVGAGI. Deletions cut 7 bases from V and 6 bases from J, with 12 bases between. CDR3 nucleotides: TGTGCCAGCACCCCCAGGGTCTCCGGGGAGCTGTTTTTT. Amino acids: CASTPRVSGELFF.

The chain employs TRBV19 and TRBJ2-1; TRBD1 is a possible D gene (5 bases). The germline CDR1 and CDR2 sequences are LNHDA and SQIVND (reference sequence). V lost 8 bases and J lost 9, with 11 bases in between. The CDR3 length is 11 residues. CDR3 region: CASRRGGEQFF. The CDR3 DNA reads as TGTGCCAGTCGAAGGGGTGGTGAGCAGTTCTTC.

A single count supports this clone. The rearrangement joins TRBV7-9 to TRBJ2-5; no reliable D call. The CDR3 is 14 amino acids. With 3 bases removed from V and 0 bases from J, the gap between germline ends came to 8 bases. Germline V gene data show CDR1 as SEHNR and CDR2 as FQNEAQ (reference sequence). CDR3 nucleotides: TGTGCCAGCAGCTTTTACCAGGACCAAGAGACCCAGTACTTC. Translation: CASSFYQDQETQYF.

The chain links TRBV15 to TRBJ1-4; 7 bases agree with TRBD1. From germline, CDR1 is LNHNV and CDR2 YYDKDF (reference sequence). This CDR3 is 16 amino acids long. With V trimmed by 3 bases and J by 5 bases, 9 bases remained unmatched. CDR3 protein: CATSRDRQGGNEKLFF. CDR3 DNA: TGTGCCACCAGCAGGGACCGACAGGGCGGAAATGAAAAACTGTTTTTT.

The chain has TRBV29-1 and TRBJ1-1; TRBD1 might be the D (5 bases). Germline lookup yields CDR1 SQVTM and CDR2 ANQGSEA. The length of the CDR3 is 12 residues. V was trimmed by 5 bases and J by 10 bases, leaving 17 bases between them. CDR3 residues: CSVSSIRGGAFF. The CDR3 DNA is TGCAGCGTTTCCTCCATTCGGGGGGGAGCTTTCTTT.

This chain connects TRBV28 to TRBJ1-4; maybe TRBD1 (5 bases). In germline, CDR1 is MDHEN, CDR2 SYDVKM. Trimming left V 6 bases short and J 7 bases short, with 21 bases between. The CDR3 runs to 16 residues. CDR3 region: CASSQASGAGLEKLFF. The CDR3 bases are TGTGCCAGCAGCCAGGCCTCCGGGGCAGGGCTTGAAAAACTGTTTTTT. Full variable domain (rest looked up from reference TRBV28 and TRBJ1-4): DVKVTQSSRYLVKRTGEKVFLECVQDMDHENMFWYRQDPGLGLRLIYFSYDVKMKEKGDIPEGYSVSREKKERFSLILESASTNQTSMYLCASSQASGAGLEKLFFGSGTQLSVL.

This clone has just a few counts. This chain connects TRBV28 to TRBJ2-7, with unresolved D. Germline V gene lookup returns CDR1 MDHEN and CDR2 SYDVKM. The CDR3 length is 12 residues. With 3 bases removed from V and 5 bases from J, the gap between germline ends came to 8 bases. The CDR3 spells CASSFRQDEQYF. As DNA, the CDR3 is TGTGCCAGCAGTTTCCGGCAGGACGAGCAGTACTTC. Full variable domain (rest looked up from reference TRBV28 and TRBJ2-7): DVKVTQSSRYLVKRTGEKVFLECVQDMDHENMFWYRQDPGLGLRLIYFSYDVKMKEKGDIPEGYSVSREKKERFSLILESASTNQTSMYLCASSFRQDEQYFGPGTRLTVT.

Only a few counts were recorded for this clone. The genes are TRBV18 and TRBJ2-3; D is undetermined. V was pared by 1 base and J by 4 bases, with 12 bases between. Germline assignment: CDR1 KGHSH and CDR2 LQKENI. The CDR3 extends over 15 amino acids. CDR3 DNA sequence: TGTGCCAGCTCACCACGGAGACTGGGCGCAGATACGCAGTATTTT. Translating it yields CASSPRRLGADTQYF.

This clone has just a few counts. The chain combines TRBV4-2 with TRBJ2-3, with 7 bases identical to TRBD1. Trimming took 3 bases from V and 0 from J; bases not matched to a gene: 6. The CDR3 has 16 residues. Germline loops: CDR1 LGHNA, CDR2 YNFKEQ. CDR3 DNA sequence: TGTGCCAGCAGCCACCCTGACAGGGCGAGCACAGATACGCAGTATTTT. This sequence encodes CASSHPDRASTDTQYF.

This clone was detected a few times. This chain connects TRBV7-2 to TRBJ2-7; 10 bases match TRBD1. The CDR3 loop spans 15 amino acids. The V gene's germline CDR1 is SGHTA and CDR2 FQGNSA. Germline trimming cut 5 bases from V and 3 bases from J; bases unmatched to any gene: 7. DNA for the CDR3: TGTGCCAGCAGCCCAGCGGGGACAGGGGTCTACGAGCAGTACTTC. Translated: CASSPAGTGVYEQYF.

The chain has TRBV4-1 and TRBJ2-1; TRBD1 might be the D (6 bases). This CDR3 is built from 14 residues. V lost 4 bases and J 3 bases, leaving 10 bases between the germline ends. CDR1 is MGHRA and CDR2 is YSYEKL in the germline V gene. The CDR3 coding sequence is TGCGCCAGCAGCCCCCAGGGGAGCTACAATGAGCAGTTCTTC. This encodes CASSPQGSYNEQFF.

This clone has a handful of counts. This chain connects TRBV1 to TRBJ2-3; no DNA check was done on the table's D call, TRBD2. TRBV1 is listed as a pseudogene. The CDR3 is 16 residues long. This CDR3 is CTSSQDGRESTDTQYF. The DNA for the CDR3 is TGCACCAGCAGCCAAGATGGGCGGGAGAGCACAGATACGCAGTATTTT.

The chain combines TRBV10-3 with TRBJ1-2; D is uncertain. The CDR3 sequence is 14 residues long. Germline-derived CDR1 and CDR2 are ENHRY and SYGVKD. V lost 3 bases to trimming and J lost 0 bases, with 8 bases between them. CDR3 sequence (DNA): TGTGCCATCAGTGATGATGGAGCTAACTATGGCTACACCTTC. Translation gives CAISDDGANYGYTF.

This clone was counted only a few times. The V and J genes are TRBV14 and TRBJ2-3; weak D call: TRBD1 (6 bases). The CDR3 runs to 14 residues. V dropped 1 base and J dropped 1 base, with 6 bases sitting between them. Germline CDR1 and CDR2: SGHDN and FVKESK. The CDR3 is CASSQAGGTDTQYF. The CDR3 bases are TGTGCCAGCAGCCAAGCAGGGGGCACAGATACGCAGTATTTT.

The chain recombines TRBV5-4 with TRBJ2-1; 12 bases align to TRBD2. This CDR3 region has 15 residues. Trimming cost V 4 bases and J 7 bases; bases outside gene matches: 6. Germline assignment: CDR1 SGHNT and CDR2 YYREEE (reference sequence). The chain's CDR3 is CASSPGLAGRNEQFF. The CDR3 coding sequence is TGTGCCAGCAGCCCAGGACTAGCGGGGCGTAATGAGCAGTTCTTC.

The chain couples TRBV18 to TRBJ2-7; D not certain. The germline V and J ends were trimmed by 3 bases and 5 bases, with 8 bases remaining between them. Looked up from germline, CDR1 is KGHSH and CDR2 is LQKENI. CDR3 length equals 12 residues. The CDR3 loop is CASSPEKDEQYF. Here the CDR3 DNA reads TGTGCCAGCTCACCGGAGAAGGACGAGCAGTACTTC.

The chain couples TRBV4-3 to TRBJ1-6, with TRBD1 as a possible D gene (5 bases). The CDR3 is 14 amino acids. V was cut by 1 base and J by 6 bases, with 7 bases left in between. Germline assignment: CDR1 LGHNA and CDR2 YSLEER. The CDR3 protein is CASSQGDSNSPLHF. The CDR3 DNA is TGCGCCAGCAGCCAAGGCGACAGTAATTCACCCCTCCACTTT.

V is TRBV19 and J is TRBJ1-5; D remains ambiguous. The CDR3 sequence is 13 residues long. Germline assignment: CDR1 LNHDA and CDR2 SQIVND (reference sequence). V dropped 2 bases and J dropped 0 bases, with 2 bases sitting between them. CDR3 coding DNA: TGTGCCAGTAGTATAAGTAGCAATCAGCCCCAGCATTTT. This translates into CASSISSNQPQHF.

This chain links TRBV29-1 with TRBJ2-7; TRBD1 matches 8 bases. Trimming took 7 bases from V and 0 from J; bases not matched to a gene: 20. The germline V gene has CDR1 SQVTM and CDR2 ANQGSEA. This CDR3 is built from 18 residues. This CDR3 is CSAYRSQGASSNSYEQYF. The CDR3 region has the DNA TGCAGCGCGTATCGGTCCCAGGGGGCGTCATCGAACTCCTACGAGCAGTACTTC.

The sample holds a few counts of this clone. The DNA for the CDR3 is TGTGCCAGCAGGACAGGGGGACAGCACACCGGGGAGCTGTTTTTT. This gives the protein CASRTGGQHTGELFF. The genes are TRBV6-5 and TRBJ2-2; the match to TRBD1 covers 9 bases. The length of the CDR3 is 15 residues. Germline V lookup: CDR1 MNHEY, CDR2 SVGAGI. V was pared by 6 bases and J by 3 bases, with 5 bases of the junction left unmatched.

V is TRBV19 and J is TRBJ2-6, with 7 bases fitting TRBD2. Germline CDR1 and CDR2: LNHDA and SQIVND (reference sequence). The CDR3 covers 16 residues. V trimming: 3 bases; J trimming: 4 bases; junction bases outside the gene matches: 6. Written as DNA, the CDR3 is TGTGCCAGTAGTATTGGGGAGGGGTCCGGGGCCAACGTCCTGACTTTC. This codes for CASSIGEGSGANVLTF.

This clone has a single count. This chain joins TRBV19 and TRBJ2-1; 8 bases agree with TRBD1. V was pared by 4 bases and J by 6 bases, with 2 bases of the junction left unmatched. Per germline, CDR1 LNHDA and CDR2 SQIVND (reference sequence). This CDR3 is 13 amino acids long. The CDR3 sequence: CASSRTGSNEQFF. The CDR3 coding sequence is TGTGCCAGTAGTAGGACAGGGAGCAATGAGCAGTTCTTC.

The chain uses TRBV18 and TRBJ2-1, with no clear D. CDR1 and CDR2 from the germline V gene are KGHSH and LQKENI. The V end lost 6 bases, the J end lost 7 bases, and 13 bases lay between the germline ends. This CDR3 spans 13 amino acids. CDR3 nucleotide sequence: TGTGCCAGCTCCCCTTTGAAGGGTAATGAGCAGTTCTTC. As protein: CASSPLKGNEQFF.

This clone was recorded only once. The rearrangement links TRBV5-4 to TRBJ2-5, with TRBD2 identical over 10 bases. With 6 bases clipped from V and 5 bases from J, the junction kept 7 bases outside the gene matches. The length of the CDR3 is 14 residues. The germline V gene has CDR1 SGHNT and CDR2 YYREEE (reference sequence). The CDR3 loop reads CASTLAGVEETQYF. The CDR3 DNA reads as TGTGCCAGCACCCTAGCGGGGGTGGAGGAGACCCAGTACTTC.

The rearrangement links TRBV28 to TRBJ2-7; 11 bases align to TRBD1. The CDR3 spans 14 residues. CDR1 is MDHEN, CDR2 SYDVKM, per germline. The J segment lost 4 bases and the V segment lost 5 bases, leaving 4 bases of the junction unmatched. DNA for the CDR3: TGTGCCAGCAGTGGGACAGGGGGGAGGTACGAGCAGTACTTC. It specifies CASSGTGGRYEQYF.

The rearrangement uses TRBV14 and TRBJ2-1, with TRBD2 as a possible D gene (6 bases). CDR3 length: 16 amino acids. Germline V CDR1 and CDR2: SGHDN, FVKESK. Trimming shortened V by 4 bases and J by 7 bases, and 20 bases separated the two germline ends. In DNA, the CDR3 is TGTGCCAGCAGCCCCCGGCCCTGGGGGGTAGGAAATGAGCAGTTCTTC. Translated: CASSPRPWGVGNEQFF. The variable domain in full, completed from reference TRBV14 and TRBJ2-1, reads EAGVTQFPSHSVIEKGQTVTLRCDPISGHDNLYWYRRVMGKEIKFLLHFVKESKQDESGMPNNRFLAERTGGTYSTLKVQPAELEDSGVYFCASSPRPWGVGNEQFFGPGTRLTVL.

V is TRBV23-1 and J is TRBJ2-2; no reliable D call. Being an ORF, TRBV23-1 has a function that is uncertain. Trimming took 0 bases from V and 7 from J, leaving 6 bases between them. This CDR3 is 13 amino acids long. CDR3 amino acids: CASSQSWGGELFF. For the CDR3, the DNA is TGCGCCAGCAGTCAATCGTGGGGCGGGGAGCTGTTTTTT.

This clone appeared a few times. The chain combines TRBV7-9 with TRBJ2-5, with TRBD1 as a possible D gene (7 bases). Germline assignment: CDR1 SEHNR and CDR2 FQNEAQ (reference sequence). Trimming stripped 5 bases from V and 1 base from J, with 11 bases between. There are 14 residues in the CDR3. The CDR3, as DNA: TGTGCCAGCAGCGCGGGACAGTCCCAAGAGACCCAGTACTTC. It is translated as CASSAGQSQETQYF.

This clone occurred once. The rearrangement uses TRBV6-1 and TRBJ2-1; D not certain. Looked up from germline, CDR1 is MNHNS and CDR2 is SASEGT. This CDR3 spans 13 amino acids. V was trimmed by 7 bases and J by 4 bases, leaving 11 bases between them. Here the CDR3 DNA reads TGTGCCAGCAACCTTATTCTGTACAATGAGCAGTTCTTC. Its protein product is CASNLILYNEQFF.

The V gene is TRBV18, the J gene TRBJ1-5; 9 nucleotides align to TRBD1. Germline CDR1 and CDR2: KGHSH and LQKENI. This CDR3 has 15 amino acids. Trimming cost V 3 bases and J 5 bases; bases outside gene matches: 5. CDR3 DNA: TGTGCCAGCTCACCTACGGGACAGGGATATCAGCCCCAGCATTTT. As protein: CASSPTGQGYQPQHF.